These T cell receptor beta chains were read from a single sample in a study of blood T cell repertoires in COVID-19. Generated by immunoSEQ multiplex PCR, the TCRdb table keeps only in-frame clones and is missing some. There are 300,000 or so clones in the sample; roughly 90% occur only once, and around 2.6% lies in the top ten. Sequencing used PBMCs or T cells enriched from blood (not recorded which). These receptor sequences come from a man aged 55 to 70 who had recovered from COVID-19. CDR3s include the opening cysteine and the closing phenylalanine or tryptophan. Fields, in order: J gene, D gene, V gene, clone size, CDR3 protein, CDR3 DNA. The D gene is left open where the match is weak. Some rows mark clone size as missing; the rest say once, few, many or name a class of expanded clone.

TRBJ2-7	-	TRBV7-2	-	CASSRPTYEQYF	TGTGCCAGCAGCCGCCCTACCTACGAGCAGTACTTC
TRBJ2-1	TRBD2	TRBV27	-	CASSFSGRRSYEQFF	TGTGCCAGCAGTTTTAGCGGGAGGCGAAGTTATGAGCAGTTCTTC
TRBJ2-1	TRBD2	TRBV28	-	CASRPGLAGLWNEQFF	TGTGCCAGCAGACCTGGACTAGCGGGCCTATGGAATGAGCAGTTCTTC
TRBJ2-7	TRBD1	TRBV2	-	CASSKTGTGGFGSYEQYF	TGTGCCAGCAGTAAAACCGGGACAGGGGGCTTCGGCTCCTACGAGCAGTACTTC
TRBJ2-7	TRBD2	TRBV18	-	CASSQSGTRYEQYF	TGTGCCAGCTCACAGAGCGGGACCCGCTACGAGCAGTACTTC
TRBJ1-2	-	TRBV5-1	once	CASSLDRGFNGYTF	TGCGCCAGCAGCTTGGACCGAGGCTTTAATGGCTACACCTTC
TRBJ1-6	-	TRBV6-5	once	CASRIKGGSPLHF	TGTGCCAGCAGAATTAAAGGGGGATCACCCCTCCACTTT
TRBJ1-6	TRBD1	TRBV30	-	CAWTGQINSPLHF	TGTGCCTGGACGGGACAGATTAATTCACCCCTCCACTTT
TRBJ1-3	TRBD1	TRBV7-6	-	CASSLGQGHSGNTIYF	TGTGCCAGCAGCTTGGGACAGGGGCACTCTGGAAACACCATATATTTT
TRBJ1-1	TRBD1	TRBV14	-	CASSLQGVGTGSEAFF	TGTGCCAGCAGCCTGCAGGGGGTAGGAACTGGATCTGAAGCTTTCTTT
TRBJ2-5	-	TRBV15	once	CATSRRASSAQETQYF	TGTGCCACCAGCAGGAGGGCCTCCTCGGCCCAAGAGACCCAGTACTTC
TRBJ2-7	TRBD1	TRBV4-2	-	CASSQDWDRGYEQYF	TGTGCCAGCAGCCAAGATTGGGACAGGGGTTACGAGCAGTACTTC
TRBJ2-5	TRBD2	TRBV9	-	CASSVGTSGMGETQYF	TGTGCCAGCAGCGTGGGGACTAGCGGGATGGGGGAGACCCAGTACTTC
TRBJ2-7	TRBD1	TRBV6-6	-	CASRPSRDREYEQYF	TGTGCCAGCAGACCCAGCCGGGACAGGGAATACGAGCAGTACTTC
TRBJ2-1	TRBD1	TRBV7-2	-	CASSFGTASYNEQFF	TGTGCCAGCAGCTTCGGGACAGCTTCCTACAATGAGCAGTTCTTC
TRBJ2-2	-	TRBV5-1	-	CASSLAGNTGELFF	TGCGCCAGCAGCTTGGCGGGGAATACCGGGGAGCTGTTTTTT
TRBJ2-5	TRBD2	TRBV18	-	CASSFGLAGTQTQYF	TGTGCCAGCTCGTTCGGACTAGCGGGAACTCAGACCCAGTACTTC
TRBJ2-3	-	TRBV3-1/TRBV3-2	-	CASSQGAGTSLGDTQYF	TGTGCCAGCAGCCAAGGGGCAGGGACTTCCCTTGGAGATACGCAGTATTTT
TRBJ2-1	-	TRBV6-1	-	CASSEVRGGTDNEQFF	TGTGCCAGCAGTGAAGTACGAGGCGGGACCGACAATGAGCAGTTCTTC
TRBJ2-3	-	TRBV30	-	CAWSTETVIYTDTQYF	TGTGCCTGGAGTACCGAGACAGTAATTTACACAGATACGCAGTATTTT
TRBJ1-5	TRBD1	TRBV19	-	CASRETGGFRQPQHF	TGTGCCAGTAGAGAGACAGGGGGTTTTCGTCAGCCCCAGCATTTT
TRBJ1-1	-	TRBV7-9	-	CASSLALGGETEAFF	TGTGCCAGCAGCTTAGCTCTAGGGGGGGAGACTGAAGCTTTCTTT
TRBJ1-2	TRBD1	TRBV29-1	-	CSAGGTGNYGYTF	TGCAGCGCGGGGGGGACAGGGAACTATGGCTACACCTTC
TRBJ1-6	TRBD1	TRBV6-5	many	CASSYTDRVRGSPLHF	TGTGCCAGCAGTTATACCGACAGGGTACGGGGTTCACCCCTCCACTTT
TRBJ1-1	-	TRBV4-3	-	CASSHAAGLNTEAFF	TGCGCCAGCAGCCATGCCGCGGGTTTGAACACTGAAGCTTTCTTT
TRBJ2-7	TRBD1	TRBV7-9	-	CASSLRRGQGAGEQYF	TGTGCCAGCAGCTTGCGTAGGGGACAGGGGGCAGGTGAGCAGTACTTC
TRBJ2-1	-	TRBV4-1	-	CASSHPVRGAFYNEQFF	TGCGCCAGCAGCCATCCGGTTCGGGGGGCATTCTACAATGAGCAGTTCTTC
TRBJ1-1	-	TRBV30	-	CAWSQQVNTEAFF	TGTGCCTGGAGTCAACAGGTAAACACTGAAGCTTTCTTT
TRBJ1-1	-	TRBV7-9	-	CASSGPEGRAAFF	TGTGCCAGCAGCGGCCCGGAGGGCAGGGCGGCTTTCTTT
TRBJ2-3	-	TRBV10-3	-	CAISESEGVGDTQYF	TGTGCCATCAGTGAGTCGGAGGGAGTAGGAGATACGCAGTATTTT
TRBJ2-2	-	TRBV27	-	CASSLRSGGGELFF	TGTGCCAGCAGTCTCCGCAGCGGTGGGGGGGAGCTGTTTTTT
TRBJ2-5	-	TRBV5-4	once	CASSLGGLRGETQYF	TGTGCCAGCAGCTTGGGGGGGCTCCGGGGAGAGACCCAGTACTTC
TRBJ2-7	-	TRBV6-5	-	CASLRDNYEQYF	TGTGCCAGCCTCCGGGACAACTACGAGCAGTACTTC
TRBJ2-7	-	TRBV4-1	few	CASSQDVGGTTTYEQYF	TGCGCCAGCAGCCAAGACGTGGGGGGGACAACCACCTACGAGCAGTACTTC
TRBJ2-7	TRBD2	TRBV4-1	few	CASSHEAATSVGYEQYF	TGCGCCAGCAGCCACGAGGCCGCGACTAGCGTAGGATACGAGCAGTACTTC
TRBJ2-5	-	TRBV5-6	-	CASSFLGEETQYF	TGTGCCAGCAGCTTTCTAGGTGAAGAGACCCAGTACTTC
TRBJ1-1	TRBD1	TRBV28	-	CASREQGANTEAFF	TGTGCCAGCCGTGAACAGGGGGCGAACACTGAAGCTTTCTTT